This T cell receptor beta chain was sequenced during a study of shared clonotypes between healthy human individuals (dated by TCRdb to the early 2020s). Some background on the complete study: The cohort included a few men and a couple of women between 18 and 49 years of age. For each donor, CD4 naive and CD4 memory were each run on three plates, CD8 naive on two plates, and CD8 memory on one plate. Blood TCR repertoires of a handful of healthy adults were deeply sequenced to estimate repertoire size and the extent of clonotype sharing between individuals. To increase sequencing depth and limit assay-specific biases, different laboratories used diverse techniques to prepare libraries and sequence TCR repertoires. Per donor, leukapheresis produced somewhere between about 0.9 and 9.5 billion PBMCs. On the study overall, not on this receptor specifically: When a few donors were compared, the shared fraction of clonotypes was roughly 5% for naive CD4, more than 3% for naive CD8, more than 2% for memory CD4, and less than 0.45% for memory CD8. Incomplete sequencing was indicated by rarefaction of sorted-subset datasets, despite the large sequencing depth. Only blood was sampled, and tissue TCR repertoires likely differ from those in blood. The small number of donors limited the genetic and exposure-history diversity represented. Clonotypes shared by all four sorted-subset donors showed higher generation probabilities than non-shared clonotypes. Naive subsets generally had larger estimated clonotype richness than memory subsets. Pairwise subsampling indicated that sequencing depth was expected to affect the degree of clonotype sharing among donors.

Regarding this clone: No antigen is known for it. It has no much larger one-base neighbor in the sample; base qualities were not kept.

Using the deep immunoSEQ assay, TCR CDR3 regions were amplified from genomic DNA by multiplex PCR. For each cell subset, the extracted genomic DNA was distributed evenly across all wells of several immunoSEQ 96-well plates, and each plate served as one replicate. For sorted subsets, roughly 200 ng of genomic DNA, equivalent to some 30,000 T cell genomes, went into each replicate PCR. Purified libraries were measured with a Qubit 3.0 fluorometer, size-checked on a Bioanalyzer 2100, and measured again with the KAPA Library Quantification kit. Every immunoSEQ 96-well plate was sequenced on a dedicated single-read 150-cycle Illumina NextSeq 550 flow cell. The study's processing was this. Because the immunoSEQ output held only junctional sequences and lacked quality scores, the filtering could not match the filtering applied to full-length reads. To assign V/J genes and CDR3, sequences were annotated against IMGT germline references using PyIR, a Python wrapper for IgBLAST v1.9. Reads with weak V/J assignments (E-value above 1e-6), missing CDR3, stop codons, out-of-frame junctions, or ambiguous translated residues were removed. V3J clonotypes were defined as sequences sharing an identical inferred V gene, J gene, and CDR3 amino acid sequence. To compute the percentage overlap between repertoires, the number of shared unique clonotypes was divided by the size of the smaller repertoire. RTK rarefaction, the Chao1 estimator, and Recon v2.1 estimates of unobserved clonotypes were used to assess repertoire richness. Generation probabilities for all TCRbeta clonotypes obtained by the gDNA method from a handful of donors were computed using OLGA. Held by TCRdb, this immuneACCESS table contains in-frame sequences only and omits some clones. Under half of the omission traces to an unresolved V gene where checked; the cause of the rest is unknown. The V and J calls and clone size are taken from that table; D and trimming were inferred from the DNA. The sample has some 2.3 million clones on record, 85% to 95% of them singletons. Roughly 0.36% of the sample comes from the top ten.

Trimming takes 3 bases off V and 8 bases off J; junction bases not matched to a gene: 9. Per the germline V gene, SGHDT is the CDR1 and YYEEEE is the CDR2. Counted from cysteine to phenylalanine, this CDR3 has 15 amino acids. Left in the record is the CDR3 DNA by itself, 45 bases read in frame from the first base. The donors were healthy, HIV-negative adults who had no recently reported acute infections or vaccinations. Every donor was a Caucasian adult residing in Nashville, Tennessee, USA. CD4+ T cells were enriched through magnetic negative selection, after which naive cells were positively selected on CD45RA and the remaining negative fraction served as the memory subset. After blood collection by leukapheresis, PBMCs were isolated using Ficoll-Histopaque density gradient centrifugation and then cryopreserved in the vapor phase of liquid nitrogen. Purity and quantity of every magnetically sorted T cell population were checked by analytical flow cytometry. Genomic DNA was isolated from each sorted fraction and quantified by UV absorbance on a Nanodrop 2000c.

The TCR sequence derives from a man between 18 and 29 years old in good health. Some clones in this sample may be carry-over from other donors' samples. The specimen sequenced was naive CD4+ T cells from PBMCs. What this sample's cell subset or site label stands for: CD45RA+ positively selected. The rearrangement combines TRBV5-6 with TRBJ1-4; 8 central bases correspond to TRBD1. The DNA reads as follows: TGTGCCAGCAGCTACAACAGGGGGACAGGAGAAAAACTGTTTTTT. This codes for CASSYNRGTGEKLFF.